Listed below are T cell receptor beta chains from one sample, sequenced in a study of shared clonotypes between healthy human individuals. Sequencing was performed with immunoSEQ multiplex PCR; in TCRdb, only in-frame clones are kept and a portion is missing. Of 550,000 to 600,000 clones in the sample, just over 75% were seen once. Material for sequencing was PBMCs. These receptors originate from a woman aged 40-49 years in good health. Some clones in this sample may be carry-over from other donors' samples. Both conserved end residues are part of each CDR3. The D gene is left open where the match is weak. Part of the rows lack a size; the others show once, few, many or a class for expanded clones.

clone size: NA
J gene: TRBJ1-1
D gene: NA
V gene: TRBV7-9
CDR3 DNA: TGTGCCAGCAGCTTCTCCGAGGTGACTGAAGCTTTCTTT
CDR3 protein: CASSFSEVTEAFF

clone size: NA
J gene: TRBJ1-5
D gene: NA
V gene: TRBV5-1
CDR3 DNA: TGCGCCAGCAGCGAGGGACCTACGGGGGCGACTCAGCCCCAGCATTTT
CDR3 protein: CASSEGPTGATQPQHF

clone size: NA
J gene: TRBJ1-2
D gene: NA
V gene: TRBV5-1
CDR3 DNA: TGCGCCAGCAGCTTGGGGGCAGCCGAGGCTAACTATGGCTACACCTTC
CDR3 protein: CASSLGAAEANYGYTF

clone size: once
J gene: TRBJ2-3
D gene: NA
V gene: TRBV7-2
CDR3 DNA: TGTGCCAGCAGCTTAGGGGGGAGCCCCCCCACGCAGTATTTT
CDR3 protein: CASSLGGSPPTQYF

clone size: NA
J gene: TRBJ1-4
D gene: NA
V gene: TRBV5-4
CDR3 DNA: TGTGCCAGCAGCTTGGGAAGGGGTAATGAAAAACTGTTTTTT
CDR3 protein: CASSLGRGNEKLFF

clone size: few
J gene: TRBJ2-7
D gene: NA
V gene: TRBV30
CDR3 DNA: TGTGCCTGGAGTAATTCCTACGAGCAGTACTTC
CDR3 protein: CAWSNSYEQYF

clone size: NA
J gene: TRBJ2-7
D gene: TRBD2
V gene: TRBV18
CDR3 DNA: TGTGCCAGCTCACCACGACTAGCGGGAGTTGAAGAGCAGTACTTC
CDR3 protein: CASSPRLAGVEEQYF

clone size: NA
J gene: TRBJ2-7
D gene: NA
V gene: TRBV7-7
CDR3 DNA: TGTGCTAGCAGCCGAGGGACCGCCTACGAGCAGTACTTC
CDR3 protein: CASSRGTAYEQYF

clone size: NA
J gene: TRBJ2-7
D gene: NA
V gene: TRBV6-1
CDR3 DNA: TGTGCCAGCAGTGAAGCGCTTCTAAAGGAGCAGTACTTC
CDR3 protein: CASSEALLKEQYF

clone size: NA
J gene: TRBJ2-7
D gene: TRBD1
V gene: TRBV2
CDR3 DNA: TGTGCCAGCAGTGTGGGGACAGAGTACGAGCAGTACTTC
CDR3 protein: CASSVGTEYEQYF

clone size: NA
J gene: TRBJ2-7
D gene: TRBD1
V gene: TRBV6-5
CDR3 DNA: TGTGCCAGCAGTTCGGACAGGGCCTACGAGCAGTACTTC
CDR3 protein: CASSSDRAYEQYF

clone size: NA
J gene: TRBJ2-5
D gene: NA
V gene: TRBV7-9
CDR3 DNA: TGTGCCAGCACCCTGGACAGCGGCGGGGGGACCCAGTACTTC
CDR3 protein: CASTLDSGGGTQYF

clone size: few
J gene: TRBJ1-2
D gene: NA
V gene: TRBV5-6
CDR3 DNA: TGTGCCAGCAGCTTGCCTGGGGAAGACTATGGCTACACCTTC
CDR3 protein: CASSLPGEDYGYTF

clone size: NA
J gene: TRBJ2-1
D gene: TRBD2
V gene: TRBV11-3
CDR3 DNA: TGTGCCAGCAGCCCCAGGGAGGGGCCTGAGCAGTTCTTC
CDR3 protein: CASSPREGPEQFF

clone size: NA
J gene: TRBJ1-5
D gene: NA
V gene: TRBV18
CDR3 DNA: TGTGCCAGCTCACCCTCCCGGGGCAATGATGATCAGCCCCAGCATTTT
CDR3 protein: CASSPSRGNDDQPQHF

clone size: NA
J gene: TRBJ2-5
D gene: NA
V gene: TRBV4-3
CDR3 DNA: TGCGCCAGCAGCCAAGAAACAGGGATACCCAGCCAGGAGACCCAGTACTTC
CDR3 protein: CASSQETGIPSQETQYF

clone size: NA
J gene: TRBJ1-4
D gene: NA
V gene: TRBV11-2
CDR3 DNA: TGTGCCAGCAGCGAACAAAGGAGTGAAAAACTGTTTTTT
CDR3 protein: CASSEQRSEKLFF

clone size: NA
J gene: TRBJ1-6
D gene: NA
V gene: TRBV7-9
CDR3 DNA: TGTGCCAGCAGCTTAAGTGGGGCCGGTTCACCCCTCCACTTT
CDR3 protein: CASSLSGAGSPLHF

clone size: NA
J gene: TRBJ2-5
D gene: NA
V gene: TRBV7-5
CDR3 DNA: NA
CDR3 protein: CVRSLKVGGGTQYF

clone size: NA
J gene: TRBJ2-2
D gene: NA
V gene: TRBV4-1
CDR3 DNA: TGCGCCAGCAGCCAAGACCCCCCGGGCAGGGTAGACACCGGGGAGCTGTTTTTT
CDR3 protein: CASSQDPPGRVDTGELFF

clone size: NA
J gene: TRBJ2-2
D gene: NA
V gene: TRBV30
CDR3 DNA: TGTGCCTGGAGTGTCGGGCTAACCACCGGGGAGCTGTTTTTT
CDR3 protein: CAWSVGLTTGELFF

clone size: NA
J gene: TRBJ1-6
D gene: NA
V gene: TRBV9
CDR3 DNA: TGTGCCAGCAGCCCACAAGCAGACCAGAATTCACCCCTCCACTTT
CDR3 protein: CASSPQADQNSPLHF

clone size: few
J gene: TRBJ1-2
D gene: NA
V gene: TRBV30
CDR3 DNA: TGTGCCTGGAGTGTTGGGGGGAGGAATGGCTACACCTTC
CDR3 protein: CAWSVGGRNGYTF